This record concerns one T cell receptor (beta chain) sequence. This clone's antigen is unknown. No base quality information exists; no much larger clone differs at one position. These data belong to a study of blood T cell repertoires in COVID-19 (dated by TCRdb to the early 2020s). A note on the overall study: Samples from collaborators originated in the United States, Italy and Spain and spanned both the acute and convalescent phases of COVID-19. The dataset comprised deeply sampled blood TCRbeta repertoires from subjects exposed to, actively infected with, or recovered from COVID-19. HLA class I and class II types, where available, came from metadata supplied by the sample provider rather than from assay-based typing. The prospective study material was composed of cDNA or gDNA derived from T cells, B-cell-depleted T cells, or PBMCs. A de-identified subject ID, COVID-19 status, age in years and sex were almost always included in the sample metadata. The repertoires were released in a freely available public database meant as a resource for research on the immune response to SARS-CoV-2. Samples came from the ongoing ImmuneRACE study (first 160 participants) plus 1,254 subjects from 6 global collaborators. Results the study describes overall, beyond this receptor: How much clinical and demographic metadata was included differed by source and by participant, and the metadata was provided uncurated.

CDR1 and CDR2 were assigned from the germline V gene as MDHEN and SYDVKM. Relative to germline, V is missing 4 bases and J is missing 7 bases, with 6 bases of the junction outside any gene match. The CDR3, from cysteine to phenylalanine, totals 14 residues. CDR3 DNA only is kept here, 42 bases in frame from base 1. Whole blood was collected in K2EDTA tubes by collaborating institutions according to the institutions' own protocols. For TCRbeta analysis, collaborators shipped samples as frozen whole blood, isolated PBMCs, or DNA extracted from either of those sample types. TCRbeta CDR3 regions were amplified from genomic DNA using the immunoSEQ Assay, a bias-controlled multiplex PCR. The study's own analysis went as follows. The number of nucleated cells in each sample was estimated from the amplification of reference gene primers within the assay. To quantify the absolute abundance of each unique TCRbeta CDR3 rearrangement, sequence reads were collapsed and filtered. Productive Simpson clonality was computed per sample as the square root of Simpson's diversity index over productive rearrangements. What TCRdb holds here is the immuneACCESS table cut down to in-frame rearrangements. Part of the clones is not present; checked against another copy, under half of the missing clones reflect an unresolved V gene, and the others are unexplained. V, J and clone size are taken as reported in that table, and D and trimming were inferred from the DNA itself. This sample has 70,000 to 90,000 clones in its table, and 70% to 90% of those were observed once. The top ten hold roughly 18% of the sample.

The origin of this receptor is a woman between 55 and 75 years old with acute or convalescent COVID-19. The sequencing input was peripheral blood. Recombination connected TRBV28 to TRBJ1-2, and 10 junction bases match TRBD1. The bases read TGTGCCAGCAGTTCCGGGACAGGGGTTTTTGGCTACACCTTC. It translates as CASSSGTGVFGYTF.